This T cell receptor (beta chain) emerged from a study of cytomegalovirus exposure and HLA in healthy donors. Study-level information: The 120 validation repertoires were reported in a later analysis to have been generated on the same platform as the approximately 700 first-cohort repertoires. General study points: Some TCR beta chains (roughly 150 of them) were listed as cytomegalovirus-associated. Most TCR sequences were uncommon, yet certain public TCRs appeared in many donors.

In germline, CDR1 is SGHRS, CDR2 YFSETQ. The CDR3 is 15 amino acids. Germline trimming cut 2 bases from V and 6 bases from J; bases unmatched to any gene: 3. Separation from the roughly 670-subject first cohort characterized the 120-subject validation cohort, to which the donors belonged. In the case of this clone: Antigen: not known.

Repertoires were generated with immunoSEQ multiplex PCR, while TCRdb's copy carries only in-frame clones and drops some. The table shows about 83,000 clones, with 90% to 97% occurring only once. Material for sequencing was PBMCs. The chain has TRBV5-1 and TRBJ2-7; 15 bases are shared with TRBD2. This TCR was recovered from a woman aged 18-30 years in good health and CMV-seronegative. CDR3 nucleotides: TGCGCCAGCAGCTTCCCGGGACTAGCGGGGGGCGAGCAGTACTTC. It encodes CASSFPGLAGGEQYF.